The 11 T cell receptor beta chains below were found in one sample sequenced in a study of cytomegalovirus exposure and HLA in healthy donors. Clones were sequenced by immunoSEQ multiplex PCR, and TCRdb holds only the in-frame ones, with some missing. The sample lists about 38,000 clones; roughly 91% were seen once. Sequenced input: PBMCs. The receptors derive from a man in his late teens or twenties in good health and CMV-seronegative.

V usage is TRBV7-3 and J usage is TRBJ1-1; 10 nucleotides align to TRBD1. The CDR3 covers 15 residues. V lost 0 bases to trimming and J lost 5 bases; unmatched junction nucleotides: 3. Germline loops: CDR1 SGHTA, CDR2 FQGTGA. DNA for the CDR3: TGTGCCAGCAGCTTAACGGACAGGGGGTTAACTGAAGCTTTCTTT. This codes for CASSLTDRGLTEAFF.

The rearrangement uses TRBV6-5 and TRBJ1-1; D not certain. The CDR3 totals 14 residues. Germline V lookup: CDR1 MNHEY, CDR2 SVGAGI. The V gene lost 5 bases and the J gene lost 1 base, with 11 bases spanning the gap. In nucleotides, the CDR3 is TGTGCCAGCAGTCACCGGGAACCGAACACTGAAGCTTTCTTT. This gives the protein CASSHREPNTEAFF.

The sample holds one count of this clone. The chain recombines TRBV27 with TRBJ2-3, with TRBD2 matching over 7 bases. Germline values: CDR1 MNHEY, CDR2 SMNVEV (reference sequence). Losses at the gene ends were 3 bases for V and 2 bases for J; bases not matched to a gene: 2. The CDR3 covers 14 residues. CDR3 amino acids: CASSFLAATDTQYF. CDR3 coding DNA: TGTGCCAGCAGTTTTCTAGCGGCCACAGATACGCAGTATTTT.

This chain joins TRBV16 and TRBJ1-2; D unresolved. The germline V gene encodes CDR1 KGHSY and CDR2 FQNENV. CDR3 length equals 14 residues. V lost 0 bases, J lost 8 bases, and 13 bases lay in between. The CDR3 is CASSQSSRPIGYTF. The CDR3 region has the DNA TGTGCCAGCAGCCAATCTTCCAGGCCGATCGGCTACACCTTC.

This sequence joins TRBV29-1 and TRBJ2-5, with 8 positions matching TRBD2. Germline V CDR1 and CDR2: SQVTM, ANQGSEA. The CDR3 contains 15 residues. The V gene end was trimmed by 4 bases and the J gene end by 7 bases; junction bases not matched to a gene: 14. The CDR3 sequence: CSVVASGSPAGTQYF. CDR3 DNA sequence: TGCAGCGTTGTAGCTAGCGGGTCTCCCGCGGGGACCCAGTACTTC.

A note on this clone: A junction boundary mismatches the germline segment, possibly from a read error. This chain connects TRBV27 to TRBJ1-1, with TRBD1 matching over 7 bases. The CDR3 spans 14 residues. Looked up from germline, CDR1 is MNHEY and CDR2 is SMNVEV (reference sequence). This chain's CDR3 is CATSFTGVNTEAFF. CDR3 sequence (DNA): TGTGCCACCAGTTTTACAGGGGTGAACACTGAAGCTTTCTTT.

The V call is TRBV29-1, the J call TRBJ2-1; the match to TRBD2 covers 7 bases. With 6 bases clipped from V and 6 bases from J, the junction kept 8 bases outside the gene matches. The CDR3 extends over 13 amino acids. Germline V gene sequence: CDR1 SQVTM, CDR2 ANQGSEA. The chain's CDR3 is CSVAGTKINEQFF. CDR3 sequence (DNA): TGCAGCGTGGCCGGGACTAAGATCAATGAGCAGTTCTTC.

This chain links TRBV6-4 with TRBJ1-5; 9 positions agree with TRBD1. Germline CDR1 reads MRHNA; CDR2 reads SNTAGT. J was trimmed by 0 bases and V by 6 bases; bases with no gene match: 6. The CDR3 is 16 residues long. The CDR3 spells CASRETGGYSNQPQHF. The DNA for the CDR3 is TGTGCCAGCAGGGAGACAGGGGGTTATAGCAATCAGCCCCAGCATTTT.

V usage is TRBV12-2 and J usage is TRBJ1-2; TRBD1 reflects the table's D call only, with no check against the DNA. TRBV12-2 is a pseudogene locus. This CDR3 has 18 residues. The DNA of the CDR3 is TGTGCAAGTCGCTTAGGAACAATCCGGGACAAACGATGGGATGGCTACACCTTC. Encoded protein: CASRLGTIRDKRWDGYTF.

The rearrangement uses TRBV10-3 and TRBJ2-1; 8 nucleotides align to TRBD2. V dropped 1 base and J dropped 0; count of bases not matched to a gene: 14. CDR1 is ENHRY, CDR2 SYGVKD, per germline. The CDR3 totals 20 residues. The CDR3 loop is CAISEYLGLGTRDSYNEQFF. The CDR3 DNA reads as TGTGCCATCAGTGAGTACTTGGGCTTGGGGACTAGAGACTCCTACAATGAGCAGTTCTTC.

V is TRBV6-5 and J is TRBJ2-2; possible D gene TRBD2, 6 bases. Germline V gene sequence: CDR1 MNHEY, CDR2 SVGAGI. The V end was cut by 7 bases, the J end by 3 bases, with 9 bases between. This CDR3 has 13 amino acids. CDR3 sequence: CASTTGDTGELFF. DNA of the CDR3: TGTGCCAGCACTACGGGGGACACCGGGGAGCTGTTTTTT.